This TCR beta chain was observed in a study of Graves' ophthalmopathy and Graves' hyperthyroidism. Study in general: Peripheral blood was collected at initial diagnosis, before any treatment.

This clonotype was found many times. Its target is unknown. The sequenced template was RNA, covering the TCR beta CDR3 region. RT-PCR was first run with HTBI primers, then multiplex PCR in a second round. TCRdb re-derived calls from the multiplex PCR reads in MiXCR, one entry per CDR3 protein. The table shows about 370,000 distinct CDR3 sequences, with approximately 18% occurring only once. Newly diagnosed hyperthyroidism donors, aged 18 to 65, duration under 2 months. As diagnostic evidence, clinical symptoms, serum thyroxine, TRAb, thyroid ultrasound and orbital computed tomography were relied upon. Study-level findings and limits: Forecasting of ophthalmopathy progression by the model achieved approximately 70% sensitivity and less than 80% specificity.

The source of this sequence is an adult woman with stable Graves' hyperthyroidism. Material: peripheral blood.

The CDR3 nucleotides are TGTGCCAGCAGCCACAGCGACAGGGGTGCTAGGAACACTGAAGCTTTCTTT. This gives the protein CASSHSDRGARNTEAFF. The chain is built from TRBV11-1 and TRBJ1-1, with 8 bases lining up with TRBD1. CDR1 is SGHAT, CDR2 FQDESV, per germline (reference sequence). The CDR3 totals 17 residues. Trimming removed 5 bases from V and 1 base from J; junction bases left unmatched: 12. The entire variable domain, with the rest obtained from reference TRBV11-1 and TRBJ1-1, is as follows: EAEVAQSPRYKITEKSQAVAFWCDPISGHATLYWYRQILGQGPELLVQFQDESVVDDSQLPKDRFSAERLKGVDSTLKIQPAELGDSAMYLCASSHSDRGARNTEAFFGQGTRLTVV.